A single sample is the source of the 22 T cell receptor beta chains below, sequenced in a study of tumour-infiltrating T cells in Burkitt lymphoma. Here immunoSEQ multiplex PCR was the method, and the copy in TCRdb shows in-frame clones only, minus some. The sample contains just under 4,500 clones, 80% to 90% of which appear only once. The sample was tumor tissue. Receptors originate from a human donor with diffuse large B-cell lymphoma. Some clones in this sample may be carry-over from other donors' samples.

With respect to this clone: An end of the junction does not agree with germline; a read error may underlie this. The rearrangement links TRBV5-6 to TRBJ2-7; D is uncertain. Germline-derived CDR1 and CDR2 are SGHDT and YYEEEE. The CDR3 has 12 residues. DNA for the CDR3: TGTGCCAGCAGCACGACACTCTACAAGCAGTACTTC. Translating it yields CASSTTLYKQYF.

The chain couples TRBV6-6 to TRBJ2-1; 7 bases are shared with TRBD1. CDR1 is MNHNY, CDR2 SVGAGI, per germline (reference sequence). There are 14 residues in the CDR3. Losses at the gene ends were 7 bases for V and 0 bases for J; bases not matched to a gene: 3. The CDR3 DNA reads as TGTGCCAGCACCGGACAGGCCTCCTACAATGAGCAGTTCTTC. Encoded protein: CASTGQASYNEQFF.

This chain connects TRBV19 to TRBJ2-3; D remains ambiguous. The CDR3 loop spans 15 amino acids. Trimming pared 3 bases from V and 0 bases from J, leaving 10 bases between. Germline CDR1 LNHDA, CDR2 SQIVND (reference sequence). The CDR3 region has the DNA TGTGCCAGTAGTATTCGTGGAGAAAGCACAGATACGCAGTATTTT. As protein: CASSIRGESTDTQYF. The full variable domain, with the rest looked up from reference TRBV19 and TRBJ2-3, is DGGITQSPKYLFRKEGQNVTLSCEQNLNHDAMYWYRQDPGQGLRLIYYSQIVNDFQKGDIAEGYSVSREKKESFPLTVTSAQKNPTAFYLCASSIRGESTDTQYFGPGTRLTVL.

This clone was observed a single time. This chain links TRBV5-6 with TRBJ2-7; no reliable D call. The V end was cut by 5 bases, the J end by 3 bases, with 12 bases between. Germline V gene sequence: CDR1 SGHDT, CDR2 YYEEEE. The CDR3 spans 13 residues. CDR3 nucleotides: TGTGCCAGCAGACCCGGGTCCGGCTACGAGCAGTACTTC. Its protein is CASRPGSGYEQYF.

This clone has a single count. The J gene is TRBJ2-7, the V gene TRBV5-1; D uncertain. CDR3 length: 13 residues. V lost 0 bases, J lost 7 bases, and 11 bases lay in between. Germline assignment: CDR1 SGHRS and CDR2 YFSETQ. CDR3 sequence: CASSLEGLGEQYF. The CDR3 DNA reads TGCGCCAGCAGCTTGGAGGGCCTTGGGGAGCAGTACTTC. Combining the CDR3 with reference TRBV5-1 and TRBJ2-7 gives the whole variable domain KAGVTQTPRYLIKTRGQQVTLSCSPISGHRSVSWYQQTPGQGLQFLFEYFSETQRNKGNFPGRFSGRQFSNSRSEMNVSTLELGDSALYLCASSLEGLGEQYFGPGTRLTVT.

V usage is TRBV27 and J usage is TRBJ2-4; TRBD2 aligns across 8 bases. Germline CDR1 and CDR2: MNHEY and SMNVEV (reference sequence). Trimming removed 10 bases from V and 8 bases from J; junction bases left unmatched: 13. The CDR3 sequence is 14 residues long. CDR3 in DNA: TGTGCCACCAGCCCCGGGACTAGACTTCACATTCAGTACTTC. Translation: CATSPGTRLHIQYF.

The genes are TRBV9 and TRBJ2-6; no definite D call. The CDR3 consists of 13 residues. Trimming removed 4 bases from V and 2 bases from J, with 4 bases in between. The germline V gene encodes CDR1 SGDLS and CDR2 YYNGEE. The CDR3 is CASSLTGANVLTF. The CDR3 coding sequence is TGTGCCAGCAGCCTCACTGGGGCCAACGTCCTGACTTTC. The complete variable domain, with remaining parts taken from reference TRBV9 and TRBJ2-6, reads DSGVTQTPKHLITATGQRVTLRCSPRSGDLSVYWYQQSLDQGLQFLIQYYNGEERAKGNILERFSAQQFPDLHSELNLSSLELGDSALYFCASSLTGANVLTFGAGSRLTVL.

The CDR3 DNA reads TGCGCCAGCAGCAGGCGAATAGGGGGGATGAACACTGAAGCTTTCTTT. It translates to CASSRRIGGMNTEAFF. This chain uses TRBV5-1 with TRBJ1-1; tentatively, D is TRBD1 (6 bases). Germline lookup yields CDR1 SGHRS and CDR2 YFSETQ. The length of the CDR3 is 16 residues. Trimming shortened V by 4 bases and J by 0 bases, and 16 bases separated the two germline ends. The variable domain in full, completed from reference TRBV5-1 and TRBJ1-1, reads KAGVTQTPRYLIKTRGQQVTLSCSPISGHRSVSWYQQTPGQGLQFLFEYFSETQRNKGNFPGRFSGRQFSNSRSEMNVSTLELGDSALYLCASSRRIGGMNTEAFFGQGTRLTVV.

This clone was picked up a small number of times. The chain combines TRBV5-1 with TRBJ2-1; either TRBD1 or TRBD2 may fit D (5 bases each). CDR3 length equals 14 residues. From germline, CDR1 is SGHRS and CDR2 YFSETQ. The V end was cut by 3 bases, the J end by 9 bases, with 16 bases between. CDR3 loop: CASSSLSGAGEQFF. The CDR3 DNA is TGCGCCAGCAGCTCCTTGAGTGGGGCGGGTGAGCAGTTCTTC.

The V gene is TRBV30, the J gene TRBJ1-1; D gene unclear. This CDR3 region has 11 residues. V shed 2 bases and J shed 7 bases, with 8 bases lying between them. The V gene's germline CDR1 is GTSNPN and CDR2 SVGIG (reference sequence). CDR3 sequence reads: CAWSRAVEAFF. The CDR3 DNA sequence: TGTGCCTGGAGTAGGGCAGTTGAAGCTTTCTTT.

This clone is termed large. The chain recombines TRBV7-6 with TRBJ2-1, with D uncertain. CDR3 length: 13 amino acids. From germline, CDR1 is SGHVS and CDR2 FNYEAQ. V shed 1 base and J shed 2 bases, with 3 bases lying between them. CDR3 coding DNA: TGTGCCAGCAGCTTAGGGGCCTACAATGAGCAGTTCTTC. It codes for CASSLGAYNEQFF.

This clone was detected only once. This chain links TRBV7-9 with TRBJ2-7; TRBD1 matches 10 bases. This CDR3 has 14 residues. J was trimmed by 4 bases and V by 3 bases; bases with no gene match: 3. The germline V gene encodes CDR1 SEHNR and CDR2 FQNEAQ (reference sequence). Here the CDR3 reads CASSLGQGLYEQYF. In nucleotides, the CDR3 is TGTGCCAGCAGCTTGGGACAGGGGTTATACGAGCAGTACTTC.

The chain couples TRBV4-1 to TRBJ1-4; TRBD1 matches at 10 bases. Germline trimming cut 4 bases from V and 2 bases from J; bases unmatched to any gene: 4. The germline gives CDR1 MGHRA, CDR2 YSYEKL. The CDR3 length is 16 residues. The CDR3 DNA reads as TGCGCCAGCAGCCGGGGACAGGGGCTGACTAATGAAAAACTGTTTTTT. Translated, it gives CASSRGQGLTNEKLFF.

The chain carries TRBV6-1 and TRBJ1-2; maybe TRBD1 (6 bases). The V end was cut by 5 bases, the J end by 0 bases, with 10 bases between. The CDR3 has 14 amino acids. Germline V gene data show CDR1 as MNHNS and CDR2 as SASEGT. CDR3 protein: CASSPDSSNYGYTF. In DNA form, the CDR3 reads TGTGCCAGCAGTCCGGACAGTTCTAACTATGGCTACACCTTC.

This clone was detected a few times. The rearrangement joins TRBV30 to TRBJ1-1; perhaps TRBD1 as D (5 bases). The CDR3 covers 11 residues. V lost 5 bases and J 4 bases, leaving 8 bases between the germline ends. Germline CDR1 reads GTSNPN; CDR2 reads SVGIG (reference sequence). The CDR3 DNA sequence: TGTGCCTGGGGGGCCTCCACTGAAGCTTTCTTT. Amino acids: CAWGASTEAFF.

The J gene is TRBJ1-2, the V gene TRBV30; no clear D gene. The CDR3 runs 14 residues. V dropped 0 bases and J dropped 4 bases, with 12 bases sitting between them. Germline-derived CDR1 and CDR2 are GTSNPN and SVGIG (reference sequence). Written as DNA, the CDR3 is TGTGCCTGGAGTGTAAGGACGGACGTCTATGGCTACACCTTC. It translates to CAWSVRTDVYGYTF.

This chain joins TRBV28 and TRBJ1-4; D ambiguous. Trimming stripped 5 bases from V and 0 bases from J, with 10 bases between. The V gene's germline CDR1 is MDHEN and CDR2 SYDVKM. The CDR3 spans 15 residues. The CDR3 nucleotides read TGTGCCAGCAGTCCGGAGACGGCAACTAATGAAAAACTGTTTTTT. This translates into CASSPETATNEKLFF.

This sequence joins TRBV19 and TRBJ1-5; tentative D call: TRBD1 (6 bases). CDR3 size: 17 residues. In germline, CDR1 is LNHDA, CDR2 SQIVND (reference sequence). V was clipped by 0 bases and J by 5 bases, with 17 bases between them. The CDR3 is CASSIDDRLMDHQPQHF. CDR3 DNA sequence: TGTGCCAGTAGTATAGATGACAGGTTGATGGATCATCAGCCCCAGCATTTT.

This chain connects TRBV5-1 to TRBJ2-3; 10 positions agree with TRBD2. The CDR3 extends over 16 amino acids. The ends lost 2 bases at V and 2 bases at J; junction bases unmatched: 5. Germline V lookup: CDR1 SGHRS, CDR2 YFSETQ. The CDR3: CASSLPGLANTDTQYF. The CDR3 DNA follows: TGCGCCAGCAGCTTACCGGGACTAGCGAACACAGATACGCAGTATTTT.

This chain uses TRBV27 with TRBJ1-2, with a possible D match to TRBD1 (6 bases). V lost 2 bases and J lost 6, with 22 bases in between. The CDR3 is 17 residues long. Per the germline V gene, CDR1 is MNHEY and CDR2 is SMNVEV (reference sequence). CDR3 sequence reads: CASSLGGLNPGIDGYTF. The CDR3 DNA reads as TGTGCCAGCAGTTTAGGGGGCTTGAATCCGGGAATAGATGGCTACACCTTC.

This clone was observed a handful of times. Within the sample, other DNA sequences also encode this same CDR3. The J gene is TRBJ1-4, the V gene TRBV15; perhaps TRBD1 as D (5 bases). Trimming removed 7 bases at V and 0 bases at J, with 18 bases between. Germline CDR1 and CDR2: LNHNV and YYDKDF (reference sequence). The CDR3 runs 17 residues. In nucleotides, the CDR3 is TGTGCCACCAATCCAGGGAACCACTTTGCAACTAATGAAAAACTGTTTTTT. Its protein is CATNPGNHFATNEKLFF.

The chain has TRBV5-1 and TRBJ1-5; 7 nucleotides line up with TRBD1. The V gene's germline CDR1 is SGHRS and CDR2 YFSETQ. There are 14 residues in the CDR3. V lost 0 bases and J lost 4; bases outside the gene matches: 1. The CDR3 spells CASSLEGANQPQHF. The DNA of the CDR3 is TGCGCCAGCAGCTTGGAGGGGGCTAATCAGCCCCAGCATTTT.